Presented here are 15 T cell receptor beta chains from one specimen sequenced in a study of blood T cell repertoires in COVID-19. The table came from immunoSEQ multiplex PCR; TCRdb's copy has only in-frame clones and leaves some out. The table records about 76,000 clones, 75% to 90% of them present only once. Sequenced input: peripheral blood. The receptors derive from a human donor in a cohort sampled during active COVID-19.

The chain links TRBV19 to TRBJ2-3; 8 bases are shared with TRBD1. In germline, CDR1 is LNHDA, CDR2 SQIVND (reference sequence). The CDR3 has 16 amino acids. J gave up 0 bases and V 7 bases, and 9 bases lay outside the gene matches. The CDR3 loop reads CASTLSRDRSTDTQYF. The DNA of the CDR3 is TGTGCCAGTACCTTAAGCCGGGACAGGAGCACAGATACGCAGTATTTT.

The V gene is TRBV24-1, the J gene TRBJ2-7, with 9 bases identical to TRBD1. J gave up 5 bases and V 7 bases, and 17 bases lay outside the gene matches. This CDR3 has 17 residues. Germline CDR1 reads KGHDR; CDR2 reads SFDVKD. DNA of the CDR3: TGTGCCACCAGCAACGAGCGTGGGACAGGGATCGTCAACGAGCAGTACTTC. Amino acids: CATSNERGTGIVNEQYF.

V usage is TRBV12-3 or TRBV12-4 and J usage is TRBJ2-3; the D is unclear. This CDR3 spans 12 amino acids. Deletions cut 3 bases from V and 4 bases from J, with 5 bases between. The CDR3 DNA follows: TGTGCCAGCAGTTTCCTTCCAGATACGCAGTATTTT. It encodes CASSFLPDTQYF.

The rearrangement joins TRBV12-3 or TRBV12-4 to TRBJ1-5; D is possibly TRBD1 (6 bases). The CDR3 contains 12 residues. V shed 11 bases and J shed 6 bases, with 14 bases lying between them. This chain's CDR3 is CASRGIGQPQHF. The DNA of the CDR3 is TGTGCCTCAAGGGGGATCGGTCAGCCCCAGCATTTT.

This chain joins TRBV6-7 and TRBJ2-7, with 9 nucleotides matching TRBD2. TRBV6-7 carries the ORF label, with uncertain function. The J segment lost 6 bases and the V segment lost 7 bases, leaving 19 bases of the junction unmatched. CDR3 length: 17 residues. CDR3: CASIPRSSGRLGLEQYF. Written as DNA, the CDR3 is TGTGCCAGCATCCCCAGGTCAAGCGGGAGGCTTGGCCTCGAGCAGTACTTC.

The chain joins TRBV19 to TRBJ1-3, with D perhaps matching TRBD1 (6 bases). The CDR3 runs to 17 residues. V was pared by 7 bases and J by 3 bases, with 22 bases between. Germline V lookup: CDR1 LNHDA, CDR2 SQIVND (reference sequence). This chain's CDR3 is CASTIEQGQRVGNTIYF. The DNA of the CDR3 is TGTGCCAGTACAATCGAACAGGGTCAAAGAGTTGGAAACACCATATATTTT.

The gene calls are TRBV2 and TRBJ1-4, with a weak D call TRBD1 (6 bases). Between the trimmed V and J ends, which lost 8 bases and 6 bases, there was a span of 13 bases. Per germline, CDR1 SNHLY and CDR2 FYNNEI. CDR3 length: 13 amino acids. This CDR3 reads CASSTGRDEKLFF. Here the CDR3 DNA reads TGTGCCAGCTCAACAGGGCGAGATGAAAAACTGTTTTTT.

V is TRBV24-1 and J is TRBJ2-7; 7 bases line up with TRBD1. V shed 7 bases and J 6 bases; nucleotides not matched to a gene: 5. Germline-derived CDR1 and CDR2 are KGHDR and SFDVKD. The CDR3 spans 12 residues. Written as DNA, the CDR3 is TGTGCCACCAGCCTGACAGGGTCCGAGCAGTACTTC. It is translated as CATSLTGSEQYF.

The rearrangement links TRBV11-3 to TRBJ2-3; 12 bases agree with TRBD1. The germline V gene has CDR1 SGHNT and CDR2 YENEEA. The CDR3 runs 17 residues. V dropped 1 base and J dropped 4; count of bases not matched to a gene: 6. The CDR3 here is CASSLALGTGGPDTQYF. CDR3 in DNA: TGTGCCAGCAGCTTAGCCCTCGGGACAGGGGGCCCAGATACGCAGTATTTT.

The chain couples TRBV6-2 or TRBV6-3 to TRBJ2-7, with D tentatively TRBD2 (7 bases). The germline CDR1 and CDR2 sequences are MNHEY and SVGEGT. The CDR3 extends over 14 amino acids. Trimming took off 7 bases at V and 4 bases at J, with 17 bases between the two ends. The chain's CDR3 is CASTPPGGLYEQYF. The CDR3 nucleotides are TGTGCCAGCACCCCCCCGGGGGGCCTTTACGAGCAGTACTTC.

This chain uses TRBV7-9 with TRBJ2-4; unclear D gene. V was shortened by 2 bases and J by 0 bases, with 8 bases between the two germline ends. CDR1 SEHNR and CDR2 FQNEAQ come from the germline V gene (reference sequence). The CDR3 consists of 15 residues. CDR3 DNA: TGTGCCAGCAGCTTAACCAGTCTAGCCAAAAACATTCAGTACTTC. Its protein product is CASSLTSLAKNIQYF. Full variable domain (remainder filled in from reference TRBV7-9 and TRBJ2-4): DTGVSQNPRHKITKRGQNVTFRCDPISEHNRLYWYRQTLGQGPEFLTYFQNEAQLEKSRLLSDRFSAERPKGSFSTLEIQRTEQGDSAMYLCASSLTSLAKNIQYFGAGTRLSVL.

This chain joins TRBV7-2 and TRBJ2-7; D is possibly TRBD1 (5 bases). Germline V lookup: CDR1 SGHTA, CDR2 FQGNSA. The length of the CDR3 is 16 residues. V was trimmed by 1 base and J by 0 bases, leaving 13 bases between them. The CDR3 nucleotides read TGTGCCAGCAGCTTAGGGGCAGGGCTAAGCTCCTACGAGCAGTACTTC. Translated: CASSLGAGLSSYEQYF.

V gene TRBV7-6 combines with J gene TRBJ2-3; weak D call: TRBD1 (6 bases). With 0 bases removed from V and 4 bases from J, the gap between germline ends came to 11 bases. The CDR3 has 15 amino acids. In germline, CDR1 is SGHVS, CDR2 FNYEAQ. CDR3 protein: CASSLAQGSADTQYF. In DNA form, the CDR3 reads TGTGCCAGCAGCTTAGCTCAGGGGTCAGCAGATACGCAGTATTTT.

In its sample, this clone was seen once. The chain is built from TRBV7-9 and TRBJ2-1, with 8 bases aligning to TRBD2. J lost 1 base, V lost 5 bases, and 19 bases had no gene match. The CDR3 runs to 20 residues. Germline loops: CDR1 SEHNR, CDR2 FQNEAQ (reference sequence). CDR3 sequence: CASSTRAPGLESGSYNEQFF. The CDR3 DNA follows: TGTGCCAGCAGCACCCGAGCTCCGGGACTAGAATCGGGGTCCTACAATGAGCAGTTCTTC.

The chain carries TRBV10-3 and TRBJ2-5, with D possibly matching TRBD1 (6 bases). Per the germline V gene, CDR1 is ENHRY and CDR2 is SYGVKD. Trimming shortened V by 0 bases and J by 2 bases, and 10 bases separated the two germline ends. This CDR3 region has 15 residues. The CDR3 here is CAISESWTAQETQYF. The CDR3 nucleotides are TGTGCCATCAGTGAGTCCTGGACAGCGCAAGAGACCCAGTACTTC.